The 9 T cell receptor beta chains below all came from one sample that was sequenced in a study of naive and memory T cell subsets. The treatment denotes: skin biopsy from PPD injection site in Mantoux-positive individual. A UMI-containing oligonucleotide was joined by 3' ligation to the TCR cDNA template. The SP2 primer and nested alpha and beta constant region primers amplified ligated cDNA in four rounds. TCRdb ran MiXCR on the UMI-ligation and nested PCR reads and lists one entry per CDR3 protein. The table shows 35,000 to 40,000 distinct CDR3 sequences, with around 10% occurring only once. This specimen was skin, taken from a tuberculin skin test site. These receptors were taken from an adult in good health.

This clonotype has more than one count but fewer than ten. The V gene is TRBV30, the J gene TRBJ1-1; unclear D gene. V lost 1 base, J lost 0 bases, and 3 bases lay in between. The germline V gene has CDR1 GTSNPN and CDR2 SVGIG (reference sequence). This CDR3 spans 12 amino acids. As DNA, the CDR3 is TGTGCCTGGAGTGACCTGAACACTGAAGCTTTCTTT. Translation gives CAWSDLNTEAFF. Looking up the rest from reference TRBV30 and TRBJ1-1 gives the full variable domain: SQTIHQWPATLVQPVGSPLSLECTVEGTSNPNLYWYRQAAGRGLQLLFYSVGIGQISSEVPQNLSASRPQDRQFILSSKKLLLSDSGFYLCAWSDLNTEAFFGQGTRLTVV.

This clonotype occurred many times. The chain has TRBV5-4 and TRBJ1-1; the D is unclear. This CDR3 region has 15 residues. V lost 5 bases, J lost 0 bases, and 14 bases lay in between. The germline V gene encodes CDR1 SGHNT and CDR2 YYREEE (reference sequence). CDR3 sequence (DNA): TGTGCCAGCAGAGCGCAGGTACAAATGAACACTGAAGCTTTCTTT. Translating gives CASRAQVQMNTEAFF.

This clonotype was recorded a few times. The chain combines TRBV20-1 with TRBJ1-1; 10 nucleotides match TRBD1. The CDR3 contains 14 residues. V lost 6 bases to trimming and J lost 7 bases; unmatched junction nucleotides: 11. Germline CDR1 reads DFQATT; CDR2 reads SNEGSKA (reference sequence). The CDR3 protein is CSADRTGGRGEAFF. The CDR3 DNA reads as TGCAGTGCGGATAGGACAGGGGGTAGAGGTGAAGCTTTCTTT.

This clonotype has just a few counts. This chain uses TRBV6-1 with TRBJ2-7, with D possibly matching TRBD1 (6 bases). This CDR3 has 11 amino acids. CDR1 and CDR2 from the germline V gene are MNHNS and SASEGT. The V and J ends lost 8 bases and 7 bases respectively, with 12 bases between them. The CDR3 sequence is CASDRTGEQYF. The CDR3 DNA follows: TGTGCCAGCGACAGGACTGGTGAGCAGTACTTC.

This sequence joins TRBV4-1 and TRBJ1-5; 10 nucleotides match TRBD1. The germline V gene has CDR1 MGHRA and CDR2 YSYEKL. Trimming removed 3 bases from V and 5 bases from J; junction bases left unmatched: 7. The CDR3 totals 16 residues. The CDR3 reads CASSQSDRGQDQPQHF. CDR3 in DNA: TGCGCCAGCAGCCAGTCAGACAGGGGGCAAGATCAGCCCCAGCATTTT.

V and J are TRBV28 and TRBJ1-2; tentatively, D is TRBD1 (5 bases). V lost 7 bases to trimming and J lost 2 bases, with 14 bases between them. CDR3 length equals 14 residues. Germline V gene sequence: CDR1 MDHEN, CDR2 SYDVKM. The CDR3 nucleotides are TGTGCCAGCACCCTGAGGGGCAGGAACTATGGCTACACCTTC. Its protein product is CASTLRGRNYGYTF.

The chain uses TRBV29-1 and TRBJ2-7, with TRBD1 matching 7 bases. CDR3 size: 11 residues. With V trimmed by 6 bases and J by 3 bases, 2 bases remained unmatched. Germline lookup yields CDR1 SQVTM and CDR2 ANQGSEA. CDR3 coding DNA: TGCAGCGTCCACAGGGGCTACGAGCAGTACTTC. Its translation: CSVHRGYEQYF.

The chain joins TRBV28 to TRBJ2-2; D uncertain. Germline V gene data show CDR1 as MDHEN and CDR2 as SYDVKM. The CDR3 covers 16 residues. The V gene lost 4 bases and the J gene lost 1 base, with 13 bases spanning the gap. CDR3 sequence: CASSSSSGMNTGELFF. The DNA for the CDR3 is TGTGCCAGCAGTTCTTCTAGTGGGATGAACACCGGGGAGCTGTTTTTT.

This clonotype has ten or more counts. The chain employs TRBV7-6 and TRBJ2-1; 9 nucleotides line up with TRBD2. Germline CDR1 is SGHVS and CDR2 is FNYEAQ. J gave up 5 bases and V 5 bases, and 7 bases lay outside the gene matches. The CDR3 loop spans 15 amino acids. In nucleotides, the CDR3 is TGTGCCAGCAGCGGAAGCGGGAGGAATCACAATGAGCAGTTCTTC. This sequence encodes CASSGSGRNHNEQFF.